This is a list of T cell receptor beta chains from one sample in a study of shared clonotypes between healthy human individuals. TCRdb's copy holds only in-frame clones and misses some; the assay was immunoSEQ multiplex PCR. The data contain some 500,000 clones, 90% to 96% of them seen just once; the ten biggest clones take up approximately 0.06%. The source material was naive CD4+ T cells sorted from blood. The receptors derive from a woman in her thirties in good health. CDR3s include the opening cysteine and the closing phenylalanine or tryptophan. D genes are given only for firm matches. The size of a clone is reported for some rows only, either as once, few or many, or as a class for expanded clones.

d_gene,j_gene,abundance,v_gene,CDR3aa,CDR3nt
TRBD1,TRBJ1-1,.,TRBV9,CASSDWTGEAFF,TGTGCCAGCAGCGACTGGACAGGTGAAGCTTTCTTT
TRBD2,TRBJ2-7,.,TRBV28,CASRKLAGRYEQYF,TGTGCCAGCAGAAAACTAGCGGGGCGCTACGAGCAGTACTTC
.,TRBJ2-7,.,TRBV7-8,CASSLRFSYEQYF,TGTGCCAGCAGCCTGCGCTTCTCCTACGAGCAGTACTTC
.,TRBJ1-1,.,TRBV5-1,CASGQNPDGLTEAFF,TGCGCCAGCGGCCAGAATCCGGACGGGTTGACTGAAGCTTTCTTT
.,TRBJ2-5,.,TRBV6-6,CASSYWGEETQYF,TGTGCCAGCAGTTACTGGGGAGAGGAGACCCAGTACTTC
.,TRBJ2-5,.,TRBV18,CASSPGLQETQYF,TGTGCCAGCTCACCGGGGCTCCAAGAGACCCAGTACTTC
.,TRBJ2-7,.,TRBV6-5,CASSYYREKGEQYF,TGTGCCAGCAGTTATTACAGGGAAAAAGGGGAGCAGTACTTC
.,TRBJ2-7,.,TRBV7-9,CASSALGTTKSYEQYF,TGTGCCAGCAGCGCTTTGGGGACAACAAAGTCCTACGAGCAGTACTTC
TRBD2,TRBJ2-3,.,TRBV10-3,CAISAQGLADPTDTQYF,TGTGCCATCAGCGCGCAGGGACTAGCGGACCCCACAGATACGCAGTATTTT
.,TRBJ1-6,.,TRBV5-6,CASSWGVAESPLHF,TGTGCCAGCAGCTGGGGGGTAGCGGAGTCACCCCTCCACTTT
.,TRBJ2-5,.,TRBV18,CASSRGQVWETQYF,TGTGCCAGCTCTCGCGGGCAGGTGTGGGAGACCCAGTACTTC
.,TRBJ2-5,.,TRBV7-9,CASSPNQRIQETQYF,TGTGCCAGCAGCCCAAATCAAAGGATACAAGAGACCCAGTACTTC
.,TRBJ1-2,.,TRBV5-1,CASSPKGDEYGYTF,TGCGCCAGCAGCCCTAAGGGGGACGAATATGGCTACACCTTC
TRBD1,TRBJ2-5,.,TRBV5-1,CASSARDRGPETQYF,TGCGCCAGCAGCGCCCGGGACAGGGGGCCGGAGACCCAGTACTTC
TRBD2,TRBJ2-3,.,TRBV18,CASSRGTSGSSSTDTQYF,TGTGCCAGCTCACGGGGGACTAGCGGGAGCTCTAGCACAGATACGCAGTATTTT
TRBD2,TRBJ2-3,.,TRBV4-1,CASSLLRGGLYSTDTQYF,TGCGCCAGCAGCCTCCTCCGGGGGGGACTTTATAGCACAGATACGCAGTATTTT
TRBD2,TRBJ2-2,.,TRBV5-6,CASSDPSGSDTGELFF,TGTGCCAGCAGCGATCCCAGCGGGAGCGACACCGGGGAGCTGTTTTTT
TRBD1,TRBJ1-1,.,TRBV18,CASSAGTGVGMNTEAFF,TGTGCCAGCTCAGCCGGGACAGGGGTAGGGATGAACACTGAAGCTTTCTTT
.,TRBJ2-5,.,TRBV20-1,CSARDRETQYF,TGCAGTGCTAGAGATCGAGAGACCCAGTACTTC
.,TRBJ2-7,.,TRBV5-8,CASILQRPYEQYF,TGTGCCAGCATCCTACAGCGACCCTACGAGCAGTACTTC
.,TRBJ1-6,.,TRBV30,CAWYRSWNSPLHF,TGTGCCTGGTACAGGTCCTGGAATTCACCCCTCCACTTT
.,TRBJ1-1,once,TRBV7-9,CASSLGAVEAFF,TGTGCCAGCAGCTTGGGGGCGGTTGAAGCTTTCTTT
.,TRBJ2-7,few,TRBV25-1,CASSEAGTYEQYF,TGTGCCAGCAGTGAAGCGGGGACCTACGAGCAGTACTTC
.,TRBJ1-3,.,TRBV6-5,CASSSYRVTTGNTIYF,TGTGCCAGCAGTTCCTACAGGGTAACAACTGGAAACACCATATATTTT
TRBD2,TRBJ2-1,.,TRBV27,CASSRGLAGTGEQFF,TGTGCCAGCAGTAGGGGACTAGCGGGTACGGGTGAGCAGTTCTTC
TRBD2,TRBJ2-7,once,TRBV18,CASSQSGGPPWVSHEQYF,TGTGCCAGCTCCCAGTCGGGGGGACCTCCCTGGGTTTCCCACGAGCAGTACTTC
.,TRBJ1-1,few,TRBV18,CASSPPSSTEAFF,TGTGCCAGCTCACCCCCGTCCAGCACTGAAGCTTTCTTT
.,TRBJ2-5,.,TRBV10-3,CAISDAQSYSETQYF,TGTGCCATCAGTGACGCGCAGTCGTACTCGGAGACCCAGTACTTC
TRBD1,TRBJ1-1,.,TRBV7-9,CASSPGDRGRTEAFF,TGTGCCAGCAGCCCTGGGGACAGGGGTAGGACTGAAGCTTTCTTT
TRBD1,TRBJ1-6,.,TRBV6-5,CASRYRGGSPLHF,TGTGCCAGCAGATACAGGGGTGGTTCACCCCTCCACTTT
TRBD1,TRBJ2-3,once,TRBV28,CASRSGTEPLTDTQYF,TGTGCCAGCAGGTCCGGGACAGAGCCCCTCACAGATACGCAGTATTTT
TRBD2,TRBJ2-2,.,TRBV5-4,CASSPSASREGNGELFF,TGTGCCAGCAGCCCTTCCGCGTCAAGGGAGGGTAACGGGGAGCTGTTTTTT
.,TRBJ2-7,.,TRBV2,CASSVETSAYEQYF,TGTGCCAGCAGTGTGGAGACAAGTGCCTACGAGCAGTACTTC
.,TRBJ2-1,.,TRBV21-1,CASSLVDTPGLADHNEQFF,TGTGCCAGCAGCTTGGTGGACACGCCGGGACTAGCGGACCACAATGAGCAGTTCTTC
TRBD2,TRBJ2-2,.,TRBV28,CASSSSGEVAGELFF,TGTGCCAGCAGTTCTAGCGGAGAGGTGGCCGGGGAGCTGTTTTTT
.,TRBJ2-7,.,TRBV18,CASSPGTDSYEQYF,TGTGCCAGCTCACCTGGGACGGACTCCTACGAGCAGTACTTC
.,TRBJ1-1,.,TRBV7-2,CASSLFRGNTEAFF,TGTGCCAGCAGCTTATTTCGGGGGAACACTGAAGCTTTCTTT
.,TRBJ2-4,.,TRBV7-2,CASSLHQTKNIQYF,TGTGCCAGCAGCTTACACCAAACCAAAAACATTCAGTACTTC
.,TRBJ1-1,.,TRBV5-8,CASSIRSVNTEAFF,TGTGCCAGCAGCATACGGAGCGTGAACACTGAAGCTTTCTTT
.,TRBJ1-1,.,TRBV10-2,CATSDRGVAEAFF,TGCGCCACCAGCGATAGGGGTGTAGCTGAAGCTTTCTTT
TRBD2,TRBJ2-7,.,TRBV28,CASSGGTIRPYEQYF,TGTGCCAGCAGCGGCGGGACTATCAGACCTTACGAGCAGTACTTC
.,TRBJ2-3,.,TRBV6-5,CASSYSGRPSTDTQYF,TGTGCCAGCAGTTACTCTGGTAGGCCAAGCACAGATACGCAGTATTTT
.,TRBJ1-1,.,TRBV28,CATNREGTEAFF,TGTGCCACCAACAGGGAGGGTACTGAAGCTTTCTTT
.,TRBJ1-1,.,TRBV7-6,CASSPTGRISTEAFF,TGTGCCAGCAGCCCCACGGGGCGCATCTCCACTGAAGCTTTCTTT
.,TRBJ1-1,.,TRBV28,CASHSEGNTEAFF,TGTGCCAGCCACTCCGAGGGGAACACTGAAGCTTTCTTT
.,TRBJ2-1,once,TRBV11-2,CASSFRPYSVSSYNEQFF,TGTGCCAGCAGCTTTAGACCATATAGCGTTAGCTCCTACAATGAGCAGTTCTTC
TRBD2,TRBJ2-3,.,TRBV28,CASRLPTSGSTDTQYF,TGTGCCAGCAGACTCCCCACTAGCGGGAGCACAGATACGCAGTATTTT
.,TRBJ1-2,.,TRBV28,CASTGTLLGYTF,TGTGCCAGCACCGGGACACTTTTGGGCTACACCTTC
TRBD2,TRBJ2-1,.,TRBV6-5,CASMTGLPEREQFF,TGTGCCAGCATGACGGGACTACCAGAACGGGAGCAGTTCTTC
TRBD1,TRBJ1-2,few,TRBV7-2,CASSIRGQVGYTF,TGTGCCAGCAGCATCAGGGGGCAAGTTGGCTACACCTTC
.,TRBJ2-7,.,TRBV6-5,CASSYEGPTYEQYF,TGTGCCAGCAGTTACGAGGGGCCGACCTACGAGCAGTACTTC
TRBD2,TRBJ2-2,once,TRBV9,CASSPRLAGGGGELFF,TGTGCCAGCAGCCCTCGTCTAGCGGGAGGCGGCGGGGAGCTGTTTTTT
.,TRBJ1-5,.,TRBV27,CASSLRRLNQPQHF,TGTGCCAGCAGCCTCCGGCGCCTCAATCAGCCCCAGCATTTT
TRBD2,TRBJ2-1,.,TRBV30,CAWSVLGLVVNNEQFF,TGTGCCTGGAGTGTACTAGGACTAGTAGTTAACAATGAGCAGTTCTTC
.,TRBJ2-3,.,TRBV28,CASSFYAGPDTQYF,TGTGCCAGCAGTTTTTATGCGGGCCCAGATACGCAGTATTTT